The 14 T cell receptor beta chains below were found in one sample sequenced in a study of early T cells in non-severe SARS-CoV-2 infection (dated by TCRdb to the early 2020s). The library was made by 5' RACE. TCRdb lists the instrument as NextSeq 500. TCRdb reran the public reads through fastp at Q25 and MiXCR, keeping productive beta chains. For every CDR3 protein sequence, its rows merge into one entry that carries the most common genes and DNA. The sample data list approximately 64,000 distinct CDR3 sequences, and around 21% of these were observed just once. The ten largest clones capture approximately 15% of the sample. The starting material was whole blood, obtained at baseline. These receptor sequences come from an adult who was a healthcare worker with PCR-confirmed SARS-CoV-2 infection or an uninfected control (not recorded which).

In this sample, this clonotype turned up many times. The V gene is TRBV6-6, the J gene TRBJ1-2; unclear D gene. V lost 8 bases to trimming and J lost 1 base, with 14 bases between them. Germline CDR1 MNHNY, CDR2 SVGAGI (reference sequence). CDR3 length equals 14 residues. The CDR3 DNA sequence: TGTGCCAGCCTTCCGACGGGATATAACTATGGCTACACCTTC. Translated: CASLPTGYNYGYTF.

There are a few counts of this clonotype. The V call is TRBV5-4, the J call TRBJ2-7; the D gene could be TRBD1 or TRBD2 (5 bases each). This CDR3 is built from 14 residues. V lost 0 bases to trimming and J lost 1 base, with 8 bases between them. The germline V gene encodes CDR1 SGHNT and CDR2 YYREEE (reference sequence). For the CDR3, the DNA is TGTGCCAGCAGCTTGGATGGGGGATCCTACGAGCAGTACTTC. This codes for CASSLDGGSYEQYF. Full variable domain (outside the CDR3, taken from reference TRBV5-4 and TRBJ2-7): ETGVTQSPTHLIKTRGQQVTLRCSSQSGHNTVSWYQQALGQGPQFIFQYYREEENGRGNFPPRFSGLQFPNYSSELNVNALELDDSALYLCASSLDGGSYEQYFGPGTRLTVT.

The CDR3 DNA sequence: TGCGCCAGCAGCCAAGATCAGAGGGGATACACAGATACGCAGTATTTT. Protein sequence: CASSQDQRGYTDTQYF. The chain uses TRBV4-1 and TRBJ2-3; perhaps D is TRBD1 or TRBD2 (5 bases each). From germline, CDR1 is MGHRA and CDR2 YSYEKL. V was clipped by 0 bases and J by 2 bases, with 12 bases between them. The CDR3 loop spans 16 amino acids.

This chain joins TRBV18 and TRBJ1-1; no definite D call. Germline V gene data show CDR1 as KGHSH and CDR2 as LQKENI. V was clipped by 6 bases and J by 2 bases, with 16 bases between them. This CDR3 has 15 residues. This chain's CDR3 is CASSTIDARNTEAFF. As DNA, the CDR3 is TGTGCCAGCTCCACGATAGATGCGCGAAACACTGAAGCTTTCTTT.

CDR3 DNA sequence: TGCGCCAGCAGCCTTTCTCCGGGACTAGCGGGGGGCATGGGAGATACGCAGTATTTT. Encoded protein: CASSLSPGLAGGMGDTQYF. The genes are TRBV4-1 and TRBJ2-3; 15 bases are shared with TRBD2. Germline V gene sequence: CDR1 MGHRA, CDR2 YSYEKL. Trimming removed 4 bases from V and 5 bases from J; junction bases left unmatched: 13. The CDR3 has 19 residues.

This clonotype was detected a few times. The V and J genes are TRBV15 and TRBJ2-7; no clear D gene. In germline, CDR1 is LNHNV, CDR2 YYDKDF (reference sequence). The CDR3 runs to 15 residues. V was shortened by 5 bases and J by 0 bases, with 14 bases between the two germline ends. CDR3 sequence (DNA): TGTGCCACCAGCCAAGGGCACTCCAGCTCCTACGAGCAGTACTTC. Translated, it gives CATSQGHSSSYEQYF.

This clonotype was found a few times. V is TRBV18 and J is TRBJ2-2, with D unresolved. V lost 2 bases and J 5 bases, leaving 15 bases between the germline ends. Germline V gene sequence: CDR1 KGHSH, CDR2 LQKENI. This CDR3 contains 16 residues. The CDR3 sequence is CASSPRVGRKTGELFF. Written as DNA, the CDR3 is TGTGCCAGCTCACCAAGAGTGGGCAGAAAGACCGGGGAGCTGTTTTTT.

The chain links TRBV5-5 to TRBJ2-5, with a weak D call TRBD2 (5 bases). The germline gives CDR1 SGHKS, CDR2 YYEKEE (reference sequence). The CDR3 contains 16 residues. Between the trimmed V and J ends, which lost 4 bases and 3 bases, there was a span of 19 bases. CDR3 sequence reads: CASSTSRAKREETQYF. The DNA of the CDR3 is TGTGCCAGCAGCACCTCGAGGGCAAAAAGGGAAGAGACCCAGTACTTC.

This chain joins TRBV6-1 and TRBJ2-2; 7 nucleotides match TRBD2. CDR1 is MNHNS and CDR2 is SASEGT in the germline V gene. The CDR3 has 14 amino acids. The V segment lost 2 bases and the J segment 5 bases; nucleotides outside the gene matches: 2. The CDR3 loop is CASSELGLTGELFF. The CDR3 region has the DNA TGTGCCAGCAGTGAATTGGGACTAACCGGGGAGCTGTTTTTT.

This clonotype was observed a handful of times. The rearrangement links TRBV7-9 to TRBJ1-3, with D perhaps TRBD1 (5 bases). Trimming pared 5 bases from V and 4 bases from J, leaving 12 bases between. CDR1 and CDR2 (germline): SEHNR, FQNEAQ (reference sequence). The CDR3 is 14 residues long. The CDR3 region is CASSLGTPGNTIYF. CDR3 bases: TGTGCCAGCAGCCTGGGGACTCCCGGAAACACCATATATTTT.

This clonotype is deemed medium-sized. V is TRBV12-3 or TRBV12-4 and J is TRBJ2-7; 12 bases map to TRBD2. This CDR3 contains 16 residues. The junction had 4 bases not matched to a gene; V was cut back by 0 bases and J by 4 bases. CDR3 sequence reads: CASSLALAGGPYEQYF. The DNA of the CDR3 is TGTGCCAGCAGTTTAGCCCTAGCGGGGGGGCCTTACGAGCAGTACTTC.

This clonotype turned up a few times. The V and J genes are TRBV3-1 and TRBJ1-1; possible D gene TRBD1, 5 bases. Trimming cost V 4 bases and J 2 bases, with 20 bases left between them. CDR1 and CDR2 (germline): LGHDT, YNNKEL (reference sequence). The length of the CDR3 is 17 residues. The CDR3 reads CASSPEGRELTNTEAFF. Written as DNA, the CDR3 is TGTGCCAGCAGCCCAGAAGGCAGGGAACTCACCAACACTGAAGCTTTCTTT.

This clonotype rates as large. The chain is built from TRBV27 and TRBJ2-3; maybe TRBD2 (6 bases). Trimming pared 7 bases from V and 5 bases from J, leaving 19 bases between. Germline assignment: CDR1 MNHEY and CDR2 SMNVEV (reference sequence). This CDR3 comprises 15 residues. The CDR3 DNA reads as TGTGCCAGCACGCCTTATGCAGGGAGGATAGATACGCAGTATTTT. As protein: CASTPYAGRIDTQYF.

This clonotype was observed at least ten times. The V and J genes are TRBV18 and TRBJ2-3; D ambiguous. The CDR3 is 15 residues long. The germline V gene has CDR1 KGHSH and CDR2 LQKENI. V lost 1 base, J lost 6 bases, and 14 bases lay in between. The CDR3, as DNA: TGTGCCAGCTCACCACTTAGTGGATCTGAGGATACGCAGTATTTT. Its translation: CASSPLSGSEDTQYF.